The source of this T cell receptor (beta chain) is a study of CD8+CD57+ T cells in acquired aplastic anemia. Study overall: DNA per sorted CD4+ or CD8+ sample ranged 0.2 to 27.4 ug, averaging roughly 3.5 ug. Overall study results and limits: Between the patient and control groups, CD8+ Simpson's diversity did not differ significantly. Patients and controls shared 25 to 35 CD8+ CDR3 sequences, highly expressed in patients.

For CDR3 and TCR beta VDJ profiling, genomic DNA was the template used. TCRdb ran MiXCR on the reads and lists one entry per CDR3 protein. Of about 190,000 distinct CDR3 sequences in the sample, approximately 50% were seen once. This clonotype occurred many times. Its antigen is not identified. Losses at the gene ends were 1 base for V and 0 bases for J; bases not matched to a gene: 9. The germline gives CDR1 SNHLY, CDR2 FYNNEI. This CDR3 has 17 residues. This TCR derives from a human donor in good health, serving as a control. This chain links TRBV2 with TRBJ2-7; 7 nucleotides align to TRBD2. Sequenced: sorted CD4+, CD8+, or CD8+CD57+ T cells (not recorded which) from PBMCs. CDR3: CASSEVVTGGNSYEQYF. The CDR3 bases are TGTGCCAGCAGTGAAGTAGTGACGGGGGGAAACTCCTACGAGCAGTACTTC.